This passage covers 30 T cell receptor beta chains from one sample sequenced in a study of blood T cell repertoires in COVID-19. This table comes from immunoSEQ multiplex PCR, and its TCRdb copy is limited to in-frame clones, with some not included. This table holds about 120,000 clones, around 80% found once. Sequenced material: peripheral blood. The source is a man aged 30 to 45 with COVID-19, enrolled during active disease.

J is TRBJ1-1 and V is TRBV10-3; the match to TRBD1 covers 7 bases. CDR3 size: 15 residues. V lost 6 bases to trimming and J lost 2 bases; unmatched junction nucleotides: 9. Germline V gene data show CDR1 as ENHRY and CDR2 as SYGVKD. The CDR3 region has the DNA TGTGCCATCAGCTTGAGAACAGGGGAAAACACTGAAGCTTTCTTT. As protein: CAISLRTGENTEAFF.

The V gene is TRBV30, the J gene TRBJ2-3, with 10 bases identical to TRBD2. The ends lost 2 bases at V and 1 base at J; junction bases unmatched: 3. This CDR3 region has 15 residues. Germline lookup yields CDR1 GTSNPN and CDR2 SVGIG (reference sequence). DNA for the CDR3: TGTGCCTGGAGTCTAGCGGGAGTGGGCACAGATACGCAGTATTTT. This sequence encodes CAWSLAGVGTDTQYF.

On this clone itself: Other DNA sequences in the sample encode the same CDR3. The genes are TRBV4-2 and TRBJ2-1, with TRBD2 matching over 11 bases. Germline CDR1 and CDR2: LGHNA and YNFKEQ. Unmatched junction bases numbered 2, after V lost 0 bases and J lost 4 bases. CDR3 length: 16 residues. In DNA, the CDR3 is TGTGCCAGCAGCCAAGACGGGACTAGCGGATACAATGAGCAGTTCTTC. Its protein is CASSQDGTSGYNEQFF.

V usage is TRBV9 and J usage is TRBJ1-2; TRBD1 aligns across 8 bases. The CDR3 runs 16 residues. Germline V gene lookup returns CDR1 SGDLS and CDR2 YYNGEE. Trimming cost V 4 bases and J 7 bases; bases outside gene matches: 15. The CDR3 DNA is TGTGCCAGCAGCACCACTCAGACAGGGGCGAAAGCTGGCTACACCTTC. Residues: CASSTTQTGAKAGYTF.

This chain joins TRBV5-8 and TRBJ1-1; unclear D gene. The CDR3 extends over 13 amino acids. V gave up 4 bases and J gave up 4 bases, with 11 bases separating them. Germline V gene lookup returns CDR1 SGHTS and CDR2 YDEGEE. CDR3 sequence: CASSADWSTEAFF. The CDR3 DNA is TGTGCCAGCAGCGCTGACTGGTCCACTGAAGCTTTCTTT. The complete variable domain, with remaining parts taken from reference TRBV5-8 and TRBJ1-1, reads EAGVTQSPTHLIKTRGQQATLRCSPISGHTSVYWYQQALGLGLQFLLWYDEGEERNRGNFPPRFSGRQFPNYSSELNVNALELEDSALYLCASSADWSTEAFFGQGTRLTVV.

This clone was seen more than once but under ten times. The chain joins TRBV19 to TRBJ1-5; D remains unclear. The CDR3 spans 17 residues. Germline CDR1 is LNHDA and CDR2 is SQIVND (reference sequence). Trimming pared 5 bases from V and 4 bases from J, leaving 21 bases between. CDR3 region: CASSSPSRERMNQPQHF. The DNA for the CDR3 is TGTGCCAGTAGTTCTCCCTCCCGAGAGCGGATGAATCAGCCCCAGCATTTT.

The genes are TRBV5-4 and TRBJ2-1; maybe TRBD1 (6 bases). V was trimmed by 0 bases and J by 5 bases, leaving 9 bases between them. CDR3 length: 14 amino acids. From germline, CDR1 is SGHNT and CDR2 YYREEE (reference sequence). The CDR3 coding sequence is TGTGCCAGCAGCTTGGTGGACAGTAACAATGAGCAGTTCTTC. As protein: CASSLVDSNNEQFF.

This clone was found a few times. The genes are TRBV6-5 and TRBJ1-5; tentatively, D is TRBD1 (5 bases). Trimming left V 6 bases short and J 6 bases short, with 12 bases between. Looked up from germline, CDR1 is MNHEY and CDR2 is SVGAGI. CDR3 length: 13 amino acids. CDR3 in DNA: TGTGCCAGCAGCGCAGGGTACGCTCAGCCCCAGCATTTT. As protein: CASSAGYAQPQHF.

This chain links TRBV12-3 or TRBV12-4 with TRBJ2-5; the match to TRBD2 covers 8 bases. CDR3 length equals 13 residues. J lost 5 bases, V lost 6 bases, and 5 bases had no gene match. The CDR3 bases are TGTGCCAGCAGCATCCGGGAGGGGGAGACCCAGTACTTC. This codes for CASSIREGETQYF.

The J gene is TRBJ2-5, the V gene TRBV27; TRBD1 might be the D (5 bases). Per germline, CDR1 MNHEY and CDR2 SMNVEV (reference sequence). The V end lost 3 bases, the J end lost 5 bases, and 28 bases lay between the germline ends. This CDR3 region has 19 residues. DNA of the CDR3: TGTGCCAGCAGTTTTTATGGCCTTAACCCCCCTCGTAAGGGGGAGACCCAGTACTTC. Protein sequence: CASSFYGLNPPRKGETQYF.

The chain links TRBV5-4 to TRBJ1-4; D gene unclear. V was trimmed by 2 bases and J by 4 bases, leaving 6 bases between them. Germline loops: CDR1 SGHNT, CDR2 YYREEE (reference sequence). This CDR3 comprises 13 residues. This CDR3 reads CASSLQNNEKLFF. CDR3 coding DNA: TGTGCCAGCAGCTTACAGAATAATGAAAAACTGTTTTTT. The entire variable domain, with the rest obtained from reference TRBV5-4 and TRBJ1-4, is as follows: ETGVTQSPTHLIKTRGQQVTLRCSSQSGHNTVSWYQQALGQGPQFIFQYYREEENGRGNFPPRFSGLQFPNYSSELNVNALELDDSALYLCASSLQNNEKLFFGSGTQLSVL.

The chain recombines TRBV28 with TRBJ2-7; tentatively, D is TRBD2 (7 bases). Germline-derived CDR1 and CDR2 are MDHEN and SYDVKM. V lost 5 bases to trimming and J lost 3 bases, with 20 bases between them. This CDR3 comprises 16 residues. The chain's CDR3 is CASSSVGGRKGYEQYF. The CDR3 region has the DNA TGTGCCAGCAGTAGCGTGGGGGGGCGTAAGGGCTACGAGCAGTACTTC. The full variable domain, its missing parts supplied by reference TRBV28 and TRBJ2-7, is DVKVTQSSRYLVKRTGEKVFLECVQDMDHENMFWYRQDPGLGLRLIYFSYDVKMKEKGDIPEGYSVSREKKERFSLILESASTNQTSMYLCASSSVGGRKGYEQYFGPGTRLTVT.

V gene TRBV30 combines with J gene TRBJ1-3, with D perhaps matching TRBD1 (6 bases). Germline CDR1 is GTSNPN and CDR2 is SVGIG (reference sequence). The CDR3 consists of 13 residues. The V end lost 4 bases, the J end lost 3 bases, and 10 bases lay between the germline ends. For the CDR3, the DNA is TGTGCCTGGACAACAGGGTTTGGAAACACCATATATTTT. Protein sequence: CAWTTGFGNTIYF. Looking up the rest from reference TRBV30 and TRBJ1-3 gives the full variable domain: SQTIHQWPATLVQPVGSPLSLECTVEGTSNPNLYWYRQAAGRGLQLLFYSVGIGQISSEVPQNLSASRPQDRQFILSSKKLLLSDSGFYLCAWTTGFGNTIYFGEGSWLTVV.

This sequence joins TRBV11-2 and TRBJ2-1; possible D gene TRBD2, 6 bases. The CDR3 spans 11 residues. Deletions cut 8 bases from V and 8 bases from J, with 10 bases between. Germline CDR1 reads SGHAT; CDR2 reads FQNNGV. The DNA of the CDR3 is TGTGCCAGCTGGGGGGTCCATGAGCAGTTCTTC. The encoded protein is CASWGVHEQFF.

This clone appeared once. The chain links TRBV27 to TRBJ1-1; TRBD1 might be the D (6 bases). Germline CDR1 MNHEY, CDR2 SMNVEV (reference sequence). The CDR3 has 14 residues. Trimming pared 3 bases from V and 4 bases from J, leaving 12 bases between. The CDR3 loop is CASSFVGGGTEAFF. The CDR3 nucleotides read TGTGCCAGCAGTTTTGTAGGGGGTGGCACTGAAGCTTTCTTT.

The V call is TRBV5-1, the J call TRBJ2-3; 7 bases map to TRBD1. The CDR3 runs 14 residues. From germline, CDR1 is SGHRS and CDR2 YFSETQ. V lost 5 bases, J lost 2 bases, and 5 bases stayed unmatched. CDR3 nucleotides: TGCGCCAGCAGGTACAGGGGACCCACAGATACGCAGTATTTT. Translated: CASRYRGPTDTQYF.

This clone was recorded a few times. The chain has TRBV7-9 and TRBJ2-1, with 11 positions matching TRBD2. V gave up 2 bases and J gave up 7 bases; unmatched junction bases: 7. Germline loops: CDR1 SEHNR, CDR2 FQNEAQ (reference sequence). This CDR3 spans 16 amino acids. DNA of the CDR3: TGTGCCAGCAGCTTAATCATAGCGGGGGGGAAAAATGAGCAGTTCTTC. As protein: CASSLIIAGGKNEQFF.

V and J are TRBV3-1 (or the pseudogene TRBV3-2) and TRBJ1-2; unclear D gene. Germline loops: CDR1 LGHDT, CDR2 YNNKEL (reference sequence). This CDR3 comprises 13 residues. Trimming took off 4 bases at V and 2 bases at J, with 8 bases between the two ends. The CDR3 sequence: CASSPNENYGYTF. CDR3 in DNA: TGTGCCAGCAGCCCTAACGAAAACTATGGCTACACCTTC.

The chain joins TRBV18 to TRBJ2-3; D unresolved. V lost 3 bases and J lost 5, with 9 bases in between. CDR1 is KGHSH and CDR2 is LQKENI in the germline V gene. The CDR3 sequence is 13 residues long. The chain's CDR3 is CASSPAPGDTQYF. The DNA for the CDR3 is TGTGCCAGCTCACCTGCGCCGGGAGATACGCAGTATTTT.

For the CDR3, the DNA is TGTGCCAGCAGTTACGGGACAGGGGCGCACTATGGCTACACCTTC. It specifies CASSYGTGAHYGYTF. The V call is TRBV6-5, the J call TRBJ1-2, with TRBD1 identical over 10 bases. J gave up 3 bases and V 2 bases, and 3 bases lay outside the gene matches. Germline V CDR1 and CDR2: MNHEY, SVGAGI. CDR3 length: 15 amino acids.

The rearrangement links TRBV28 to TRBJ2-1; 12 bases match TRBD2. This CDR3 comprises 14 residues. Germline CDR1 and CDR2: MDHEN and SYDVKM. The trim removed 10 bases at V and 8 bases at J, leaving 9 bases unmatched. The CDR3 protein is CAIMTSGSSDEQFF. In nucleotides, the CDR3 is TGTGCCATCATGACTAGCGGGAGTTCTGATGAGCAGTTCTTC.

This clone has a handful of counts. The chain joins TRBV27 to TRBJ2-3; 8 bases map to TRBD1. Germline CDR1 is MNHEY and CDR2 is SMNVEV (reference sequence). V was pared by 6 bases and J by 3 bases, with 8 bases of the junction left unmatched. This CDR3 region has 15 residues. CDR3 bases: TGTGCCAGCAGAAATACAGGGGGAGCGACAGATACGCAGTATTTT. Protein sequence: CASRNTGGATDTQYF.

CDR3 in DNA: TGTGCCAGCAGTCCGAGGAGGGTGGCAAGGTACAATGAGCAGTTCTTC. Translating it yields CASSPRRVARYNEQFF. This chain joins TRBV7-8 and TRBJ2-1, with D maybe TRBD2 (6 bases). The germline gives CDR1 SGHVS, CDR2 FQNEAQ. This CDR3 has 16 residues. V lost 6 bases, J lost 4 bases, and 19 bases lay in between.

The J gene is TRBJ2-2, the V gene TRBV24-1; 10 nucleotides match TRBD1. V dropped 2 bases and J dropped 6; count of bases not matched to a gene: 11. Germline-derived CDR1 and CDR2 are KGHDR and SFDVKD. The CDR3 covers 18 residues. The CDR3 loop is CATSDWALGTGAPGELFF. Written as DNA, the CDR3 is TGTGCCACCAGTGATTGGGCCCTCGGGACAGGGGCTCCCGGGGAGCTGTTTTTT.

J is TRBJ1-1 and V is TRBV10-3; 11 nucleotides match TRBD1. The trim removed 0 bases at V and 6 bases at J, leaving 6 bases unmatched. The CDR3 is 16 residues long. Germline-derived CDR1 and CDR2 are ENHRY and SYGVKD. DNA of the CDR3: TGTGCCATCAGTGAGTCCGGGACAGGGGGTAAGTCTGAAGCTTTCTTT. It is translated as CAISESGTGGKSEAFF.

The rearrangement links TRBV5-8 to TRBJ1-1; D is undetermined. The germline CDR1 and CDR2 sequences are SGHTS and YDEGEE. The V end was cut by 2 bases, the J end by 1 base, with 9 bases between. This CDR3 contains 14 residues. For the CDR3, the DNA is TGTGCCAGCAGCTTAATGGGCGAGAACACTGAAGCTTTCTTT. Its protein is CASSLMGENTEAFF.

This rearrangement joins TRBV6-5 to TRBJ2-3; 7 bases align to TRBD1. J was trimmed by 5 bases and V by 6 bases; bases with no gene match: 8. The CDR3 is 14 amino acids. CDR1 is MNHEY and CDR2 is SVGAGI in the germline V gene. CDR3 sequence: CASRQGTSGDTQYF. The CDR3 DNA sequence: TGTGCCAGCAGACAGGGGACCTCCGGAGATACGCAGTATTTT.

The V gene is TRBV7-2, the J gene TRBJ2-7; weak D call: TRBD2 (5 bases). Germline values: CDR1 SGHTA, CDR2 FQGNSA. This CDR3 has 16 amino acids. V was shortened by 1 base and J by 0 bases, with 13 bases between the two germline ends. The CDR3 nucleotides read TGTGCCAGCAGCTTAGGAGCGGTGAGGAGCTCCTACGAGCAGTACTTC. This translates into CASSLGAVRSSYEQYF.

The CDR3 sequence: CAISDGTDHHHGEKLFF. The CDR3 DNA sequence: TGTGCCATCAGTGATGGGACAGACCATCACCACGGCGAAAAACTGTTTTTT. The chain employs TRBV10-3 and TRBJ1-4; 7 bases align to TRBD1. CDR1 and CDR2 from the germline V gene are ENHRY and SYGVKD. J gave up 8 bases and V 3 bases, and 15 bases lay outside the gene matches. This CDR3 contains 17 residues.

The rearrangement uses TRBV5-4 and TRBJ1-2; D may be TRBD1 (6 bases). Germline lookup yields CDR1 SGHNT and CDR2 YYREEE (reference sequence). Deletions cut 3 bases from V and 4 bases from J, with 16 bases between. This CDR3 contains 15 residues. The CDR3 region has the DNA TGTGCCAGCAGCTGGTCGGGGGGCGCTTCCTATGGCTACACCTTC. It yields the protein CASSWSGGASYGYTF.